This TCR beta chain was identified during a study of PD-L1 blockade in urothelial cancer. In the study overall: Analyses were performed on blood at 3 weeks after treatment start (the second dose) and at 6 weeks. Reported median T cell count for blood samples was around 140,000. Study-wide findings and caveats: Below-median pretreatment blood TCR clonality was associated with improved progression-free and overall survival.

Profiled with immunoSEQ multiplex PCR; TCRdb holds only in-frame clones, not every one. This table has about 41,000 clones, more than 75% appearing once. As concerns this clone: Its specificity is unknown.

The CDR3 loop spans 12 amino acids. J gave up 3 bases and V 8 bases, and 3 bases lay outside the gene matches. CDR1 and CDR2 (germline): MNHEY, SMNVEV (reference sequence). The time point is: peripheral blood 6 weeks after treatment start. This rearrangement joins TRBV27 to TRBJ2-5; 7 bases are shared with TRBD2. The source of this sequence is a man aged 70 or older with urothelial cancer. Sequencing used PBMCs, obtained around atezolizumab (anti-PD-L1) treatment. CDR3 bases: TGTGCCAGCGGCGGGGGTGAAGAGACCCAGTACTTC. As protein: CASGGGEETQYF.